These 16 T cell receptor beta chains originate from one sample sequenced in a study of blood T cells in healthy people across ages. With a J-beta primer mix and a sample-barcoded 5' primer, a second PCR ran about 7 to 11 cycles. TCRdb reprocessed the 5' RACE reads via MiXCR and lists one record per CDR3 protein. The table records 750,000 or so distinct CDR3 sequences, around a quarter of them present only once. The same data also went into a second study, on T cells of mothers and their children.

The source material was blood. The source of these receptors is a boy aged 5-17 years in good health.

This clonotype was counted a few times. The chain combines TRBV2 with TRBJ2-5; 11 bases line up with TRBD2. Judging by the DNA end, TRBJ2-1 fits better; the J call may be wrong. Germline V CDR1 and CDR2: SNHLY, FYNNEI. CDR3 length: 18 amino acids. The CDR3: CASSEAPTLAGEYNEQFF. In DNA form, the CDR3 reads TGTGCCAGCAGTGAAGCGCCGACACTAGCGGGGGAGTACAATGAGCAGTTCTTC.

The CDR3 region has the DNA TGCAGTGCGTCAAAACAGGGTTTATCCTACGAGCAGTACTTC. It codes for CSASKQGLSYEQYF. The rearrangement uses TRBV20-1 and TRBJ2-7; D may be TRBD1 (6 bases). This CDR3 is built from 14 residues. Trimming shortened V by 6 bases and J by 1 base, and 16 bases separated the two germline ends. Germline CDR1 and CDR2: DFQATT and SNEGSKA (reference sequence).

J is TRBJ2-2 and V is TRBV2, with unresolved D. Germline V gene data show CDR1 as SNHLY and CDR2 as FYNNEI. The CDR3 contains 14 residues. Trimming left V 2 bases short and J 6 bases short, with 10 bases between. The CDR3 sequence is CASSESAVAGELFF. In DNA form, the CDR3 reads TGTGCCAGCAGTGAATCGGCAGTGGCCGGGGAGCTGTTTTTT.

Only a few counts were recorded for this clonotype. This chain uses TRBV4-3 with TRBJ2-3, with D possibly being TRBD2 (7 bases). V was trimmed by 1 base and J by 4 bases, leaving 12 bases between them. Germline lookup yields CDR1 LGHNA and CDR2 YSLEER. This CDR3 comprises 15 residues. CDR3 DNA sequence: TGCGCCAGCAGCCAAGTAAGGGGGGGGGCAGATACGCAGTATTTT. Encoded protein: CASSQVRGGADTQYF.

This clonotype was seen only a few times. The V gene is TRBV28, the J gene TRBJ2-4; 9 bases agree with TRBD1. The V and J ends lost 6 bases and 6 bases, in that order; junction bases with no gene match: 18. The CDR3 contains 18 residues. CDR1 MDHEN and CDR2 SYDVKM come from the germline V gene. The CDR3 sequence: CASRSSGTGLQPGNIQYF. The CDR3 coding sequence is TGTGCCAGCAGGAGCTCCGGGACAGGGCTCCAGCCAGGAAACATTCAGTACTTC. Based on the CDR3 plus reference TRBV28 and TRBJ2-4, the full variable domain is DVKVTQSSRYLVKRTGEKVFLECVQDMDHENMFWYRQDPGLGLRLIYFSYDVKMKEKGDIPEGYSVSREKKERFSLILESASTNQTSMYLCASRSSGTGLQPGNIQYFGAGTRLSVL.

In regard to this clonotype: A read error may account for a junction end that differs from germline. The chain combines TRBV7-8 with TRBJ1-2; the D is unclear. The CDR3 has 15 amino acids. CDR1 and CDR2 (germline): SGHVS, FQNEAQ. The CDR3 spells CASSPETVWAHGYTF. The CDR3 nucleotides are TGTGCCAGCAGCCCAGAGACCGTTTGGGCTCATGGATACACCTTC.

The V call is TRBV5-1, the J call TRBJ1-2; D remains ambiguous. Deletions cut 2 bases from V and 6 bases from J, with 11 bases between. CDR3 length: 13 amino acids. The germline V gene has CDR1 SGHRS and CDR2 YFSETQ. This CDR3 reads CASSFVPGDGYTF. For the CDR3, the DNA is TGCGCCAGCAGCTTTGTACCAGGTGATGGCTACACCTTC.

V usage is TRBV11-2 and J usage is TRBJ2-7, with 9 bases that match TRBD2. The CDR3 totals 15 residues. Germline values: CDR1 SGHAT, CDR2 FQNNGV. V shed 0 bases, J shed 6 bases, and the junction held 6 bases outside the gene matches. CDR3 nucleotides: TGTGCCAGCAGCTTAGAGCTAGCGGGATCAGGCGAGCAGTACTTC. Protein product: CASSLELAGSGEQYF. Complete variable domain (other parts from reference TRBV11-2 and TRBJ2-7): EAGVAQSPRYKIIEKRQSVAFWCNPISGHATLYWYQQILGQGPKLLIQFQNNGVVDDSQLPKDRFSAERLKGVDSTLKIQPAKLEDSAVYLCASSLELAGSGEQYFGPGTRLTVT.

The chain uses TRBV9 and TRBJ2-4; D is uncertain. The ends were cut back, 0 bases at V and 1 base at J, with 8 bases in the middle. The CDR3 totals 15 residues. Looked up from germline, CDR1 is SGDLS and CDR2 is YYNGEE. CDR3 bases: TGTGCCAGCAGCGTAGATTCCTCTGCCAAAAACATTCAGTACTTC. Its protein is CASSVDSSAKNIQYF.

This clonotype was seen a handful of times. The rearrangement links TRBV7-2 to TRBJ2-1, with a possible D match to TRBD1 (6 bases). Germline V gives CDR1 SGHTA, CDR2 FQGNSA. This CDR3 region has 13 residues. V lost 6 bases to trimming and J lost 9 bases, with 15 bases between them. The CDR3 sequence is CASSWTATPEQFF. CDR3 in DNA: TGTGCCAGCAGTTGGACAGCGACTCCTGAGCAGTTCTTC.

The CDR3 DNA sequence: TGTGCCAGCAGTACCGGGACAGCGCCTGAAAAACTGTTTTTT. This encodes CASSTGTAPEKLFF. The chain carries TRBV12-3 or TRBV12-4 and TRBJ1-4, with 7 nucleotides matching TRBD1. V trimming: 5 bases; J trimming: 7 bases; junction bases outside the gene matches: 7. This CDR3 is built from 14 residues.

There are a few counts of this clonotype. The chain couples TRBV27 to TRBJ2-5; 7 bases are a match to TRBD1. TRBJ2-7 explains the end of the DNA better; the J call may be wrong. CDR1 and CDR2 from the germline V gene are MNHEY and SMNVEV (reference sequence). There are 18 residues in the CDR3. The CDR3 reads CASSFSGQAGRSGSEQYF. The DNA for the CDR3 is TGTGCCAGCAGTTTCTCCGGACAGGCAGGGAGATCGGGAAGCGAGCAGTACTTC.

The J gene is TRBJ2-3, the V gene TRBV29-1, with no clear D. This CDR3 region has 14 residues. V was clipped by 0 bases and J by 1 base, with 8 bases between them. The germline CDR1 and CDR2 sequences are SQVTM and ANQGSEA. CDR3 in DNA: TGCAGCGTTGAAGAGGAACCCCGCACAGATACGCAGTATTTT. This gives the protein CSVEEEPRTDTQYF.

V is TRBV10-1 and J is TRBJ2-1, with D unresolved. Germline V gene sequence: CDR1 WNHNN, CDR2 SYGVQD (reference sequence). Trimming pared 6 bases from V and 0 bases from J, leaving 15 bases between. The CDR3 is made up of 16 amino acids. CDR3 protein: CASRGGGPSSYNEQFF. The CDR3 nucleotides read TGCGCCAGCAGGGGTGGTGGGCCCAGCTCCTACAATGAGCAGTTCTTC.

The rearrangement links TRBV7-2 to TRBJ2-5, with D maybe TRBD1 (5 bases). CDR1 and CDR2 (germline): SGHTA, FQGNSA. This CDR3 has 12 residues. Trimming shortened V by 3 bases and J by 10 bases, and 12 bases separated the two germline ends. CDR3 sequence reads: CASSFFQGLQYF. The CDR3 DNA is TGTGCCAGCAGCTTCTTTCAGGGTCTCCAGTACTTC.

This clonotype was counted only a few times. The rearrangement joins TRBV3-1 to TRBJ2-7, with 8 bases aligning to TRBD1. Germline V gene data show CDR1 as LGHDT and CDR2 as YNNKEL (reference sequence). CDR3 size: 15 residues. V was clipped by 4 bases and J by 3 bases; unmatched bases: 8. The CDR3 reads CASSPWTGSYYEQYF. In DNA, the CDR3 is TGTGCCAGCAGCCCCTGGACAGGGAGCTACTACGAGCAGTACTTC.